Described below is a single T cell receptor beta chain sequence and its context. Antigen unknown. The data derive from a study of cytomegalovirus exposure and HLA in healthy donors. Background on the study: Among the 300 to 500 donors who were genotyped, roughly 76% fell in the genetic ancestry cluster that is associated with self-reported Caucasian donors.

Findings of the study overall: Later findings reportedly placed an Asian-associated ancestry cluster below the roughly 730-donor mean for N-insertions. Productive status was seen about 90% or about 30% of the time for most TCR beta V segments in an earlier analysis.

Both 60 Vbeta primers and 13 Jbeta primers went into the PCR. Data came from immunoSEQ multiplex PCR; TCRdb stores just in-frame clones and leaves some out. The sample holds 35,000 to 40,000 clones, around 76% seen once. CDR1 and CDR2 (germline): SQVTM, ANQGSEA. V lost 4 bases, J lost 2 bases, and 8 bases lay in between. The CDR3 is 12 amino acids. This rearrangement joins TRBV29-1 to TRBJ1-2, with unresolved D. Specimen: PBMCs. This clonotype originated in a woman in her thirties in good health and CMV-seropositive. The CDR3 sequence is CSVVRQNYGYTF. DNA for the CDR3: TGCAGCGTTGTTCGTCAGAACTATGGCTACACCTTC.